The 14 T cell receptor beta chains reported below all come from one sample, sequenced in a study of blood T cell repertoires in COVID-19. Clones were read by immunoSEQ multiplex PCR, and TCRdb kept only the in-frame ones, dropping some. The table lists nearly 200,000 clones, roughly 81% of them singletons. The specimen was peripheral blood. These receptors were taken from a woman in her sixties or seventies with active or convalescent COVID-19.

The chain employs TRBV6-1 and TRBJ2-7, with 8 positions matching TRBD1. The ends lost 3 bases at V and 2 bases at J; junction bases unmatched: 6. This CDR3 has 15 amino acids. The germline V gene encodes CDR1 MNHNS and CDR2 SASEGT. CDR3 protein: CASSERRQGPYEQYF. CDR3 nucleotides: TGTGCCAGCAGTGAGAGGCGACAGGGGCCCTACGAGCAGTACTTC.

This clone was seen just once. The chain uses TRBV7-3 and TRBJ2-2; TRBD2 matches at 10 bases. The CDR3 is made up of 17 amino acids. V gave up 2 bases and J gave up 5 bases; unmatched junction bases: 8. Germline-derived CDR1 and CDR2 are SGHTA and FQGTGA. Here the CDR3 reads CASSLWVAGGGTGELFF. The CDR3, as DNA: TGTGCCAGCAGCTTATGGGTAGCGGGAGGAGGGACCGGGGAGCTGTTTTTT.

The gene calls are TRBV7-3 and TRBJ2-1; 7 bases fit TRBD2. After removal of 4 bases from V and 10 bases from J, the junction contained 13 bases not matched to a gene. The CDR3 extends over 15 amino acids. CDR1 is SGHTA, CDR2 FQGTGA, per germline. CDR3 sequence: CASSSRPGLKDEQFF. CDR3 DNA sequence: TGTGCCAGCAGCTCTAGGCCGGGACTAAAAGACGAGCAGTTCTTC.

The chain employs TRBV6-1 and TRBJ1-1, with D perhaps TRBD1 (5 bases). The V gene's germline CDR1 is MNHNS and CDR2 SASEGT. The length of the CDR3 is 14 residues. The V end lost 3 bases, the J end lost 7 bases, and 15 bases lay between the germline ends. The CDR3 DNA sequence: TGTGCCAGCAGTGACCAGGGTGGGGGGAGTGAAGCTTTCTTT. Translated: CASSDQGGGSEAFF.

The chain combines TRBV2 with TRBJ2-5; 7 bases match TRBD1. The CDR3 loop spans 13 amino acids. V shed 9 bases and J 2 bases; nucleotides not matched to a gene: 6. Per germline, CDR1 SNHLY and CDR2 FYNNEI. The chain's CDR3 is CASQGQLQETQYF. Written as DNA, the CDR3 is TGTGCCAGTCAGGGACAGCTACAAGAGACCCAGTACTTC.

CDR3 sequence reads: CASSKEGQGAGETQYF. The CDR3, as DNA: TGTGCCAGCAGCAAAGAGGGGCAGGGGGCAGGAGAGACCCAGTACTTC. The chain recombines TRBV21-1 with TRBJ2-5; TRBD1, the table's D call, was not compared with the DNA. TRBV21-1 is marked as a pseudogene. The CDR3 has 16 amino acids.

The chain is built from TRBV28 and TRBJ2-1; 8 bases line up with TRBD2. There are 15 residues in the CDR3. V lost 2 bases and J lost 6; bases outside the gene matches: 6. CDR1 is MDHEN, CDR2 SYDVKM, per germline. The CDR3: CASSLVASGPNEQFF. CDR3 coding DNA: TGTGCCAGCAGTTTAGTGGCTAGCGGGCCCAATGAGCAGTTCTTC.

This chain links TRBV15 with TRBJ2-7; the match to TRBD2 covers 15 bases. This CDR3 has 17 residues. With 0 bases clipped from V and 4 bases from J, the junction kept 4 bases outside the gene matches. CDR1 is LNHNV, CDR2 YYDKDF, per germline (reference sequence). The CDR3 here is CATSREGGLAGGYEQYF. The CDR3 DNA reads TGTGCCACCAGCAGAGAGGGGGGACTAGCGGGAGGTTACGAGCAGTACTTC.

The chain carries TRBV11-3 and TRBJ2-1; 13 bases line up with TRBD2. This CDR3 has 17 amino acids. V trimming: 1 base; J trimming: 7 bases; junction bases outside the gene matches: 7. Germline CDR1 is SGHNT and CDR2 is YENEEA. The CDR3 spells CASSLARGLAGINEQFF. The CDR3 bases are TGTGCCAGCAGCTTAGCCCGGGGACTAGCGGGAATAAATGAGCAGTTCTTC.

This clone was found many times. The rearrangement links TRBV5-1 to TRBJ2-7; possibly TRBD2 for D (6 bases). V shed 0 bases and J shed 1 base, with 11 bases lying between them. This CDR3 is 15 amino acids long. In germline, CDR1 is SGHRS, CDR2 YFSETQ. The CDR3 is CASSLGHSGSYEQYF. Written as DNA, the CDR3 is TGCGCCAGCAGCTTGGGCCATAGCGGTTCCTACGAGCAGTACTTC. The variable domain in full, completed from reference TRBV5-1 and TRBJ2-7, reads KAGVTQTPRYLIKTRGQQVTLSCSPISGHRSVSWYQQTPGQGLQFLFEYFSETQRNKGNFPGRFSGRQFSNSRSEMNVSTLELGDSALYLCASSLGHSGSYEQYFGPGTRLTVT.

The V call is TRBV28, the J call TRBJ1-2, with D tentatively TRBD1 (5 bases). CDR1 MDHEN and CDR2 SYDVKM come from the germline V gene. Trimming left V 6 bases short and J 1 base short, with 12 bases between. There are 14 residues in the CDR3. CDR3 sequence: CASRSGGVNYGYTF. The DNA for the CDR3 is TGTGCCAGCAGGTCTGGGGGGGTTAACTATGGCTACACCTTC.

The V call is TRBV6-2 or TRBV6-3, the J call TRBJ2-7; D ambiguous. The CDR3 is made up of 12 amino acids. The V end was cut by 3 bases, the J end by 6 bases, with 9 bases between. In germline, CDR1 is MNHEY, CDR2 SVGEGT. This chain's CDR3 is CASSYSSREQYF. The CDR3, as DNA: TGTGCCAGCAGTTATTCCTCGCGCGAGCAGTACTTC.

The chain uses TRBV6-5 and TRBJ1-1, with D uncertain. CDR1 is MNHEY and CDR2 is SVGAGI in the germline V gene. Trimming cost V 0 bases and J 1 base, with 9 bases left between them. This CDR3 is 15 amino acids long. CDR3 protein: CASSYSNRGNTEAFF. CDR3 nucleotide sequence: TGTGCCAGCAGTTACTCGAATCGGGGGAACACTGAAGCTTTCTTT.

The V gene is TRBV6-7, the J gene TRBJ2-7; 9 nucleotides agree with TRBD1. TRBV6-7 is classed as an ORF, of uncertain function. V lost 7 bases to trimming and J lost 4 bases; unmatched junction nucleotides: 11. The CDR3 extends over 15 amino acids. CDR3 amino acids: CASNPGTGNSYEQYF. In DNA form, the CDR3 reads TGTGCCAGCAATCCCGGGACAGGGAATAGTTACGAGCAGTACTTC.